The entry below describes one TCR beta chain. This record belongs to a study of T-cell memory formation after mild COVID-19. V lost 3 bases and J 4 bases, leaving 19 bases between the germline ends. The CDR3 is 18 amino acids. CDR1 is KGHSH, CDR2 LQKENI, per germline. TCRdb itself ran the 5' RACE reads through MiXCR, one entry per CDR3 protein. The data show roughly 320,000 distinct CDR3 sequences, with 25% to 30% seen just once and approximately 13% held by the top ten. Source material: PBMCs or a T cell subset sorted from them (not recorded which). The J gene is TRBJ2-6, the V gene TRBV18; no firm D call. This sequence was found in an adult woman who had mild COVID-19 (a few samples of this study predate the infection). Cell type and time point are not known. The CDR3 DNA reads TGTGCCAGCTCACCCATCCCGCCGACCGGAGCCGGGGCCAACGTCCTGACTTTC. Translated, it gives CASSPIPPTGAGANVLTF.